The 2 T cell receptor beta chains below were found in one sample sequenced in a study of T-cell reconstitution after alpha-beta-depleted transplantation in children. As it was prepared, the TCRbeta library received unique molecular identifiers. TCRdb recomputed calls from the PCR reads with MiXCR, one row per CDR3 protein. The sample lists about 360,000 distinct CDR3 sequences, approximately 12% occurring once. The sequencing used PBMCs, collected from the stem cell graft. The receptors stem from a human donor who donated a stem cell graft to a child with Fanconi anemia.

This clonotype occurred many times. This chain links TRBV15 with TRBJ2-4, with D uncertain. With 8 bases removed from V and 4 bases from J, the gap between germline ends came to 9 bases. In germline, CDR1 is LNHNV, CDR2 YYDKDF (reference sequence). This CDR3 has 12 residues. CDR3 bases: TGTGCCACCCTTGATCTAAAAAACATTCAGTACTTC. Translating it yields CATLDLKNIQYF.

The V call is TRBV5-4, the J call TRBJ2-1; the match to TRBD1 covers 9 bases. CDR1 is SGHNT and CDR2 is YYREEE in the germline V gene (reference sequence). The J segment lost 8 bases and the V segment lost 4 bases, leaving 10 bases of the junction unmatched. The CDR3 is 15 amino acids. The CDR3 here is CASSQPGTGIDEQFF. Here the CDR3 DNA reads TGTGCCAGCAGCCAACCCGGGACAGGGATAGATGAGCAGTTCTTC.